Described below is a single T cell receptor (beta chain) sequence and its context. Sequence at one end of the junction differs from germline and may be a read error. This specimen includes other DNA sequences encoding the same CDR3. The sample belongs to a study of cytomegalovirus exposure and HLA in healthy donors. It was with 60 Vbeta and 13 Jbeta primers that the PCR ran. TCRdb's table, derived via immunoSEQ multiplex PCR, lists solely in-frame clones and lacks some. The top ten hold approximately 6.5% of the sample, which has fewer than 250,000 clones, roughly 80% seen once. The V gene's germline CDR1 is SGHDT and CDR2 YYEEEE. This CDR3 contains 15 residues.

Sequencing was carried out using PBMCs. The origin of this receptor is a man aged 35 to 55 in good health and CMV-seropositive. The chain combines TRBV5-6 with TRBJ1-5; 12 nucleotides align to TRBD1. The CDR3 here is CASSRDRGQTQPQHF. The CDR3 DNA follows: TGCGCCAGCAGCCGGGACAGGGGGCAAACTCAGCCCCAGCATTTT.